The sequence of this TCR beta chain was determined in a study of Ad26.COV2.S vaccination and SARS-CoV-2 variants (dated by TCRdb to about 2021). Study-wide context: TCRbeta repertoire sequencing was used to assess the specificity and breadth of SARS-CoV-2-reactive T cell receptors after Ad26.COV2.S vaccination. A total of approximately 30 samples were included in the TCR-sequenced set, comprising 19 Ad26.COV2.S vaccine recipients, 5 placebo recipients and 8 SARS-CoV-2 convalescent individuals. The paper as a whole reports these results and caveats: Non-spike TCR breadth was comparable between vaccine and placebo recipients, consistent with the vaccine containing only spike. After vaccination, substantial breadth of spike-specific CD8+ and CD4+ T cell responses was reported. The authors noted that the TCR breadth and depth analyses may have underestimated total T cell responses. Spike-specific TCR breadth was higher in Ad26.COV2.S recipients than in placebo recipients (P = 0.0014).

There are 15 amino acids in the CDR3, from cysteine to phenylalanine inclusive. The sequence is cut down to CDR3 DNA, 45 bases in frame from base 1. V is trimmed back by 8 bases and J by 2 bases, and the junction contains 9 bases that no gene match accounts for. From a lookup of the germline V gene (reference sequence), CDR1 and CDR2 are MNHEY and SMNVEV. Of note for this clone: Its antigen remains undetermined. The sample holds no much larger clone one base away, and base qualities are not on file.

The time point label corresponds to: individuals recovered from natural SARS-CoV-2 infection. The immunoSEQ Assay was used to sequence TCRbeta CDR3 regions. After extraction, genomic DNA underwent amplification by bias-controlled multiplex PCR, followed by high-throughput sequencing. Per the original workflow: Collapsing and filtering of sequences were performed to quantify the absolute abundance of each unique TCRbeta CDR3 region. T cell fraction was estimated by normalizing TCRbeta template counts to usable DNA, which was measured by amplifying reference genes present in all nucleated cells. Repertoire TCRs were annotated as SARS-CoV-2-specific by exact matching of V gene, CDR3 amino acid sequence and J gene to a known reactive TCR set. The reference SARS-CoV-2 TCR set was derived from MIRA and filtered for enrichment in COVID-19-positive ImmuneCODE repertoires, a step that removed public or cross-reactive TCRs. Based on the MIRA antigens, annotated TCRs were further analysed at the level of specific ORF or position within ORF. Breadth was defined as annotated unique rearrangements over total unique productive rearrangements; depth was the summed frequency of those rearrangements. Two-sided Wilcoxon rank-sum tests were used to compare TCR breadth between groups. TCRdb stores this immuneACCESS table with in-frame sequences only. Part of the clones is absent; in the studies checked, under half of the shortfall reflects unresolved V genes, and no reason is known for the rest. V and J calls plus clone size are reproduced from that table; the DNA served to infer D and trimming. The table for this sample lists about 140,000 clones; 80% to 90% of them were counted only once. The top ten constitute 5% of the sample.

Specimen: peripheral blood, collected after recovery from COVID-19. The rearrangement joined TRBV27 to TRBJ2-7, with 10 bases aligning to TRBD2. The source of this sequence is a human donor who had recovered from COVID-19. The CDR3 protein sequence reads: CASSFSGGIPYEQYF. The sequenced DNA is TGTGCCAGCTCTTTTAGCGGGGGGATTCCCTACGAGCAGTACTTC.